The 20 T cell receptor beta chains reported below all come from one sample, sequenced in a study of T cell changes during pregnancy in multiple sclerosis (dated by TCRdb to between 2017 and 2020). The protocol used for the library was the immunoSEQ multiplex PCR assay. TCRdb's version of the immuneACCESS table is confined to in-frame rearrangements and falls short of the full clone set. An unresolved V gene accounts for under half of the shortfall where checked; the remainder is of unknown origin. The sample includes about 39,000 clones, with more than 70% observed a single time. 4.1% of the sample is taken by the ten largest. The sequencing here drew on CD8+ T cells from peripheral blood mononuclear cells, taken in the first trimester of pregnancy. The receptor source for this set is a female donor with multiple sclerosis, enrolled in a pregnancy study.

The chain links TRBV6-4 to TRBJ1-5, with D perhaps TRBD1 (5 bases). This CDR3 spans 13 amino acids. Germline V gene data show CDR1 as MRHNA and CDR2 as SNTAGT. V lost 6 bases and J lost 4, with 10 bases in between. This CDR3 reads CASSGGENQPQHF. As DNA, the CDR3 is TGTGCCAGCAGCGGGGGGGAGAATCAGCCCCAGCATTTT.

In its sample, this clone was seen a few times. The chain has TRBV4-3 and TRBJ1-6; no firm D call. In germline, CDR1 is LGHNA, CDR2 YSLEER. V shed 1 base and J shed 1 base, with 14 bases lying between them. This CDR3 has 18 residues. The CDR3 DNA is TGCGCCAGCAGCCAAGCCCTCTTTGGGCAGTCCTATAATTCACCCCTCCACTTT. Amino acids: CASSQALFGQSYNSPLHF.

The gene calls are TRBV11-2 and TRBJ2-7; D call uncertain. The V and J ends lost 1 base and 6 bases respectively, with 4 bases between them. CDR3 length equals 11 residues. CDR1 is SGHAT and CDR2 is FQNNGV in the germline V gene. The CDR3 region is CASSLAGEQYF. The CDR3 DNA reads TGTGCCAGCAGCTTAGCAGGCGAGCAGTACTTC.

The rearrangement joins TRBV4-2 to TRBJ2-7; D gene ambiguous. V was cut by 4 bases and J by 6 bases, with 10 bases left in between. There are 12 residues in the CDR3. Per germline, CDR1 LGHNA and CDR2 YNFKEQ. This CDR3 reads CASSPDTAEQYF. Here the CDR3 DNA reads TGTGCCAGCAGCCCTGACACGGCCGAGCAGTACTTC.

The genes are TRBV30 and TRBJ1-2; the D gene is possibly TRBD1 (5 bases). Per the germline V gene, CDR1 is GTSNPN and CDR2 is SVGIG (reference sequence). Between the trimmed V and J ends, which lost 5 bases and 4 bases, there was a span of 5 bases. The CDR3 is made up of 10 amino acids. This CDR3 reads CAWDSYGYTF. Written as DNA, the CDR3 is TGTGCCTGGGACAGCTATGGCTACACCTTC. Variable domain in full (rest from reference TRBV30 and TRBJ1-2): SQTIHQWPATLVQPVGSPLSLECTVEGTSNPNLYWYRQAAGRGLQLLFYSVGIGQISSEVPQNLSASRPQDRQFILSSKKLLLSDSGFYLCAWDSYGYTFGSGTRLTVV.

The J gene is TRBJ1-5, the V gene TRBV18; possible D gene TRBD1, 6 bases. Trimming took 2 bases from V and 1 from J, leaving 9 bases between them. This CDR3 spans 15 amino acids. Germline values: CDR1 KGHSH, CDR2 LQKENI. CDR3 sequence: CASSPTGLSNQPQHF. Written as DNA, the CDR3 is TGTGCCAGCTCACCAACAGGGCTGAGCAATCAGCCCCAGCATTTT.

V gene TRBV7-6 combines with J gene TRBJ1-1; D ambiguous. Germline lookup yields CDR1 SGHVS and CDR2 FNYEAQ. The V and J ends lost 3 bases and 7 bases respectively, with 9 bases between them. CDR3 size: 12 residues. The CDR3 protein is CASSFVGREAFF. In DNA, the CDR3 is TGTGCCAGCAGCTTTGTGGGCCGTGAAGCTTTCTTT.

V and J are TRBV7-9 and TRBJ2-1; TRBD2 matches 8 bases. The germline V gene has CDR1 SEHNR and CDR2 FQNEAQ (reference sequence). This CDR3 is 16 amino acids long. The trim removed 4 bases at V and 7 bases at J, leaving 12 bases unmatched. The CDR3 DNA reads as TGTGCCAGCAGCTCGGGGTTTAGCGGGGCCCCTAATGAGCAGTTCTTC. It translates to CASSSGFSGAPNEQFF.

The chain links TRBV7-6 to TRBJ2-1, with 10 bases fitting TRBD2. This CDR3 spans 17 amino acids. J lost 0 bases, V lost 3 bases, and 5 bases had no gene match. CDR1 is SGHVS, CDR2 FNYEAQ, per germline. The CDR3 reads CASSFSGGSVSYNEQFF. The CDR3 region has the DNA TGTGCCAGCAGCTTTAGCGGGGGGTCTGTCTCCTACAATGAGCAGTTCTTC.

Sample share makes this clone medium-sized (0.01 to 0.1%). The chain joins TRBV14 to TRBJ1-3; D is perhaps TRBD1 (6 bases). CDR1 and CDR2 from the germline V gene are SGHDN and FVKESK. V lost 5 bases to trimming and J lost 4 bases, with 21 bases between them. There are 17 residues in the CDR3. CDR3 in amino acids: CASSGPGHPTEGNTIYF. The CDR3 bases are TGTGCCAGCAGCGGGCCGGGACACCCGACTGAGGGAAACACCATATATTTT. Full variable domain (rest looked up from reference TRBV14 and TRBJ1-3): EAGVTQFPSHSVIEKGQTVTLRCDPISGHDNLYWYRRVMGKEIKFLLHFVKESKQDESGMPNNRFLAERTGGTYSTLKVQPAELEDSGVYFCASSGPGHPTEGNTIYFGEGSWLTVV.

J is TRBJ2-2 and V is TRBV25-1; no definite D call. Germline CDR1 is MGHDK and CDR2 is SYGVNS. This CDR3 contains 13 residues. V was cut by 7 bases and J by 0 bases, with 6 bases left in between. The CDR3 sequence is CASIAPNTGELFF. CDR3 bases: TGTGCCAGCATTGCGCCGAACACCGGGGAGCTGTTTTTT.

This sequence joins TRBV12-5 and TRBJ1-2, with a weak D call TRBD1 (6 bases). Per germline, CDR1 LGHNT and CDR2 FRNRAP. The CDR3 consists of 12 residues. With 1 base removed from V and 10 bases from J, the gap between germline ends came to 10 bases. CDR3 sequence reads: CASGLGPGHYTF. Written as DNA, the CDR3 is TGTGCTAGTGGTTTGGGGCCGGGACACTACACCTTC.

Sample share makes this clone medium-sized. The chain carries TRBV6-4 and TRBJ1-6; D unclear. From germline, CDR1 is MRHNA and CDR2 SNTAGT. The V end lost 0 bases, the J end lost 7 bases, and 4 bases lay between the germline ends. The CDR3 runs to 13 residues. DNA of the CDR3: TGTGCCAGCAGTGACTCGACAAATTCACCCCTCCACTTT. Translated: CASSDSTNSPLHF.

The chain links TRBV9 to TRBJ2-5; no clear D gene. This CDR3 comprises 17 residues. In germline, CDR1 is SGDLS, CDR2 YYNGEE. V lost 3 bases, J lost 5 bases, and 23 bases lay in between. The CDR3 reads CASSARFMVDFQETQYF. The CDR3 DNA follows: TGTGCCAGCAGCGCTCGTTTTATGGTAGACTTTCAGGAGACCCAGTACTTC.

The chain is built from TRBV27 and TRBJ2-5, with D unclear. V shed 2 bases and J shed 4 bases, with 5 bases lying between them. Per germline, CDR1 MNHEY and CDR2 SMNVEV (reference sequence). The CDR3 is 12 amino acids. CDR3 amino acids: CASSLGVETQYF. The CDR3 DNA sequence: TGTGCCAGCAGTTTAGGAGTAGAGACCCAGTACTTC.

The rearrangement joins TRBV11-2 to TRBJ2-7, with TRBD2 matching 12 bases. After removal of 6 bases from V and 4 bases from J, the junction contained 4 bases not matched to a gene. The CDR3 loop spans 14 amino acids. The germline CDR1 and CDR2 sequences are SGHAT and FQNNGV. CDR3 residues: CASSPGTSGYEQYF. CDR3 DNA sequence: TGTGCCAGCAGTCCCGGGACTAGCGGGTACGAGCAGTACTTC.

This chain links TRBV11-3 with TRBJ2-3, with 8 bases matching TRBD2. Germline loops: CDR1 SGHNT, CDR2 YENEEA. This CDR3 has 16 amino acids. After removal of 5 bases from V and 7 bases from J, the junction contained 14 bases not matched to a gene. The CDR3 reads CASSPMAGGRGNTQYF. CDR3 nucleotides: TGTGCCAGCAGCCCGATGGCGGGGGGCCGCGGGAATACGCAGTATTTT. Full variable domain (missing parts from reference TRBV11-3 and TRBJ2-3): EAGVVQSPRYKIIEKKQPVAFWCNPISGHNTLYWYLQNLGQGPELLIRYENEEAVDDSQLPKDRFSAERLKGVDSTLKIQPAELGDSAVYLCASSPMAGGRGNTQYFGPGTRLTVL.

This sequence joins TRBV6-1 and TRBJ1-1, with D uncertain. This CDR3 is built from 14 residues. Trimming took off 3 bases at V and 1 base at J, with 9 bases between the two ends. Germline CDR1 is MNHNS and CDR2 is SASEGT. CDR3 amino acids: CASSDGGSNTEAFF. Written as DNA, the CDR3 is TGTGCCAGCAGTGATGGAGGTTCGAACACTGAAGCTTTCTTT.

The chain is built from TRBV11-2 and TRBJ2-7, with a possible D match to TRBD1 (6 bases). The CDR3 extends over 14 amino acids. Trimming removed 3 bases at V and 3 bases at J, with 12 bases between. Per germline, CDR1 SGHAT and CDR2 FQNNGV. The CDR3 reads CASSFWTANYEQYF. DNA of the CDR3: TGTGCCAGCAGCTTCTGGACAGCGAACTACGAGCAGTACTTC.

The genes are TRBV7-8 and TRBJ2-7; 8 positions agree with TRBD2. This CDR3 has 18 amino acids. CDR1 is SGHVS, CDR2 FQNEAQ, per germline. The junction had 22 bases not matched to a gene; V was cut back by 7 bases and J by 5 bases. The CDR3 bases are TGTGCCAGCACCGGGGGGGGAGGGAGCCAAATCTACCTTAACGAGCAGTACTTC. Its protein product is CASTGGGGSQIYLNEQYF.